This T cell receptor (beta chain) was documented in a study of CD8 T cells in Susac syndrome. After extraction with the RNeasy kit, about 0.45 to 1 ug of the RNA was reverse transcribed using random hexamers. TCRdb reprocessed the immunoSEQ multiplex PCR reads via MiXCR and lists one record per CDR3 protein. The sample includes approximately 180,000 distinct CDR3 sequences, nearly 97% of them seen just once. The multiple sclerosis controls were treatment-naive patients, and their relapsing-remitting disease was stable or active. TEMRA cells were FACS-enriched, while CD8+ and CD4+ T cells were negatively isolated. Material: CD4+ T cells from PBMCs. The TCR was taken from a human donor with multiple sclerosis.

CDR3 in amino acids: CSVKRGGDLRTQYF. The CDR3 coding sequence is TGCAGTGTCAAGCGCGGGGGGGACCTTCGAACGCAGTATTTT. V usage is TRBV20-1 and J usage is TRBJ2-3; TRBD2 matches 9 bases. The trim removed 7 bases at V and 9 bases at J, leaving 14 bases unmatched. CDR3 length: 14 amino acids. Germline assignment: CDR1 DFQATT and CDR2 SNEGSKA (reference sequence).